This T cell receptor beta chain was recorded in a study of T cell responses to AZD1222 COVID-19 vaccine. The germline V and J ends were trimmed by 5 bases and 6 bases, with 13 bases remaining between them. The CDR3 sequence is 13 residues long. Some clones are missing from TCRdb's copy, which holds only in-frame ones; the method was immunoSEQ multiplex PCR. The sample has 150,000 to 160,000 clones; approximately 90% are singletons. This TCR was sampled from an adult in good health. The J gene is TRBJ1-1, the V gene TRBV12-3 or TRBV12-4; D is unresolved. The source material was peripheral blood, sampled on day 0 of AZD1222 vaccination. The CDR3 reads CASSPYGLSEAFF. CDR3 nucleotide sequence: TGTGCCAGCAGTCCCTATGGACTTTCTGAAGCTTTCTTT.